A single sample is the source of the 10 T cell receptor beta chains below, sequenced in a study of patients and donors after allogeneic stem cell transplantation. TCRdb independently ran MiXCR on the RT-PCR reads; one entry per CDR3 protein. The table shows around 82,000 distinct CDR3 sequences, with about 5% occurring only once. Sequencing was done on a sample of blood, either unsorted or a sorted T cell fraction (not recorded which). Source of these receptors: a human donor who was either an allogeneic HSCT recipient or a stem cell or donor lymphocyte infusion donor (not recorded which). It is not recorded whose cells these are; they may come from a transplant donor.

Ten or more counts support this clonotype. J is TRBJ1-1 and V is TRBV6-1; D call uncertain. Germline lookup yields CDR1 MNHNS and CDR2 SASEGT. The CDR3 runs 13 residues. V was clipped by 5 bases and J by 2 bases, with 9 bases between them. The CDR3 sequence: CASSLTDNTEAFF. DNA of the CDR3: TGTGCCAGCAGTCTTACGGATAACACTGAAGCTTTCTTT.

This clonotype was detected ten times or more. In nucleotides, the CDR3 is TGTGCCAGCAGCGTGGGACAGGGAGTGGATTCACCCCTCCACTTT. It codes for CASSVGQGVDSPLHF. The V and J genes are TRBV5-8 and TRBJ1-6; 9 bases map to TRBD1. This CDR3 has 15 amino acids. Per germline, CDR1 SGHTS and CDR2 YDEGEE. V trimming: 4 bases; J trimming: 8 bases; junction bases outside the gene matches: 7.

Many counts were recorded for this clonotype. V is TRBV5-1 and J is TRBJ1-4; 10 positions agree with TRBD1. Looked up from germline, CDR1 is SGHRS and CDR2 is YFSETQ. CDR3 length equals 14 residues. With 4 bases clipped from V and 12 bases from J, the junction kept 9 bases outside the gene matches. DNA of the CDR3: TGCGCCAGCAGCCCCCCGGGACAGGGGTCGGAACTGTTTTTT. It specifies CASSPPGQGSELFF.

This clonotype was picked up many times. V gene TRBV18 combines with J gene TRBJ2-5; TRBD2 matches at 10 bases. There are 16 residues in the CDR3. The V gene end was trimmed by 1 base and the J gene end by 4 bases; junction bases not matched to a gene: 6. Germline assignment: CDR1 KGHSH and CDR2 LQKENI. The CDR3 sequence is CASSPRPAGGRETQYF. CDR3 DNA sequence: TGTGCCAGCTCACCACGACCAGCGGGGGGGCGAGAGACCCAGTACTTC.

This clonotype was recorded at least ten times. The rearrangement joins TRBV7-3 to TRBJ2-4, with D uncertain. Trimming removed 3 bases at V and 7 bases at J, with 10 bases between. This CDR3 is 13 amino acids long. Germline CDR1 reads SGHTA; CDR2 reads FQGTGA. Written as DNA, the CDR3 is TGTGCCAGCAGCTTGTCCGCTGGGAACATTCAGTACTTC. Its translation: CASSLSAGNIQYF.

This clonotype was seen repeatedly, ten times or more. CDR3 sequence (DNA): TGCGCCAGCAGCTTGATTGCGGGCCCGGGTGGGGAGCAGTTCTTC. Translated, it gives CASSLIAGPGGEQFF. The chain is built from TRBV5-1 and TRBJ2-1; weak D call: TRBD2 (5 bases). The germline V and J ends were trimmed by 1 base and 10 bases, with 18 bases remaining between them. The CDR3 is 15 residues long. Per germline, CDR1 SGHRS and CDR2 YFSETQ.

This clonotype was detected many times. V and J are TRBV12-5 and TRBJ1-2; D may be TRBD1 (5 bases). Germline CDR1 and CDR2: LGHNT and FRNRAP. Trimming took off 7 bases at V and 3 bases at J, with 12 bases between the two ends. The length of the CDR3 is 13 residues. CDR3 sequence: CASARDQDYGYTF. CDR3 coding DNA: TGTGCTAGTGCCCGGGACCAAGACTATGGCTACACCTTC.

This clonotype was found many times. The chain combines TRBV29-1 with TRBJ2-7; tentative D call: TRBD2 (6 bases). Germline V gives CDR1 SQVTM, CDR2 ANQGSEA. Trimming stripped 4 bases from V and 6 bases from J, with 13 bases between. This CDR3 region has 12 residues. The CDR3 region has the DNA TGCAGCGTTGGGGTCGCGGGGTCCGAGCAGTACTTC. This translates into CSVGVAGSEQYF.

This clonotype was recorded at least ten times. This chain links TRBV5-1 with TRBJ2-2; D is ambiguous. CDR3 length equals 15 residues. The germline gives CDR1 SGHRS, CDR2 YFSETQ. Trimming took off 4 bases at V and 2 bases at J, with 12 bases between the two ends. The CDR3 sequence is CASSLRPTNTGELFF. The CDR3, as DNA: TGCGCCAGCAGCCTAAGACCTACTAACACCGGGGAGCTGTTTTTT.

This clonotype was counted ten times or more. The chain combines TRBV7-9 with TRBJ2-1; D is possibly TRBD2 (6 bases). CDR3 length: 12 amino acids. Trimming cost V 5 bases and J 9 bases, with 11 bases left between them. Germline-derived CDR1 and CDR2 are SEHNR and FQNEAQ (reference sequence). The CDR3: CASSALASEQFF. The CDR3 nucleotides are TGTGCCAGCAGCGCGCTAGCGTCTGAGCAGTTCTTC.